The present T cell receptor beta chain was sequenced within a study of early T cells in non-severe SARS-CoV-2 infection. TCRdb re-derived calls from the 5' RACE reads in MiXCR, one entry per CDR3 protein. The table lists some 62,000 distinct CDR3 sequences, approximately 10% of them singletons. A few counts support this clonotype. Germline V gene lookup returns CDR1 LNHDA and CDR2 SQIVND (reference sequence). This CDR3 spans 14 amino acids. Trimming removed 6 bases at V and 3 bases at J, with 13 bases between. The TCR comes from an adult who was a healthcare worker with PCR-confirmed SARS-CoV-2 infection or an uninfected control (not recorded which). The chain employs TRBV19 and TRBJ2-3, with TRBD2 as a possible D gene (7 bases). The sample taken for sequencing was whole blood. The CDR3 is CASRNGGLTDTQYF. DNA for the CDR3: TGTGCCAGTAGAAACGGGGGGCTGACAGATACGCAGTATTTT.